The following is a T cell receptor beta chain sequence with its context. No antigen is known for it. Each sample gave at least 7 million isolated PBMCs. The source of the sample is a study of blood T cells in healthy people across ages. Germline-derived CDR1 and CDR2 are SGDLS and YYNGEE. V lost 0 bases to trimming and J lost 0 bases; unmatched junction nucleotides: 6. This CDR3 has 17 residues. Together with a sample-barcoded 5' primer, a J-beta primer mix was included in a second PCR lasting roughly 6 to 12 cycles. TCRdb recomputed calls from the 5' RACE reads with MiXCR, one row per CDR3 protein. The sample yields roughly 2 million distinct CDR3 sequences, 40% to 55% seen once. The study, taken as a whole, reports: Higher diversity and more naive CD4+ cells were features of long-lived donors, compared to aged donors.

Sequenced input: blood. The V gene is TRBV9, the J gene TRBJ2-3; 8 nucleotides line up with TRBD2. The sequence came from a woman aged 40 to 50 in good health. The CDR3, as DNA: TGTGCCAGCAGCGTAGGGCGGGGGGTAACTAGCACAGATACGCAGTATTTT. Protein: CASSVGRGVTSTDTQYF.